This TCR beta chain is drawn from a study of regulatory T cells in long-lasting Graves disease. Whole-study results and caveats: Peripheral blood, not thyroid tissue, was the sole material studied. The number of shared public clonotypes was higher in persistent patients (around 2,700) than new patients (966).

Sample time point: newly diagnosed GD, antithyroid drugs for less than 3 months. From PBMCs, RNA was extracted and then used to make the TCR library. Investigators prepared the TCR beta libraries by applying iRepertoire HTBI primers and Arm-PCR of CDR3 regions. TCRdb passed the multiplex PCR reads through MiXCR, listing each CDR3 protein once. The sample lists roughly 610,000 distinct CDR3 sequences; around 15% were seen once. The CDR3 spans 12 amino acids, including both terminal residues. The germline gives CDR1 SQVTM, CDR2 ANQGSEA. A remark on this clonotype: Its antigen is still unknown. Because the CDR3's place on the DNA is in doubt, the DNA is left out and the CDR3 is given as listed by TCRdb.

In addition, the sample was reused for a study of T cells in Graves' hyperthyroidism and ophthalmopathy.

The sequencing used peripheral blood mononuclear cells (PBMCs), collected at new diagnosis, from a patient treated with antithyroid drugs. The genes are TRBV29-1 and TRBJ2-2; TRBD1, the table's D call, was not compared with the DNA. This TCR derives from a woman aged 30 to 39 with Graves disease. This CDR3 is CSVGTGNGEPFF.